This T cell receptor (beta chain) derives from a study of blood T cell repertoires in COVID-19 (dated by TCRdb to 2020 to 2021). At the level of the whole study: Samples from collaborators originated in the United States, Italy and Spain and spanned both the acute and convalescent phases of COVID-19. The repertoires were made available in a free public database intended to serve as a resource for research on the immune response to SARS-CoV-2. Deeply sampled blood TCRbeta repertoires from subjects exposed to, actively infected with, or recovered from COVID-19 were included in the dataset. HLA class I and class II types, where available, came from metadata supplied by the sample provider rather than from assay-based typing. The samples were drawn from the first 160 participants of the ongoing ImmuneRACE study and from under 1,500 subjects provided by 6 global collaborators. The material from the prospective study consisted of cDNA or gDNA derived from T cells, B-cell-depleted T cells, or PBMCs. The sample metadata nearly always contained a de-identified subject ID, COVID-19 status, age in years and sex.

This clone appeared once. This clone's antigen is unknown. There are no base qualities to consult, and no much larger clone falls within one base. TCRbeta CDR3 regions were amplified from genomic DNA using the immunoSEQ Assay, a bias-controlled multiplex PCR. On the authors' methods: Within the assay, amplification of reference gene primers was used to estimate how many nucleated cells each sample contained. To quantify the absolute abundance of each unique TCRbeta CDR3 rearrangement, sequence reads were collapsed and filtered. For each sample, productive Simpson clonality was calculated as the square root of Simpson's diversity index over productive rearrangements. Here the immuneACCESS table is served through TCRdb, limited to in-frame sequences with V and J called. Missing clones are a known gap in these copies; in checked studies unresolved V genes cover under half, and the rest lacks a known reason. The DNA was the basis for D and trimming; V, J and clone size are from that table. For this sample the table gives 390,000 or so clones, of which 89% were detected only once. The ten largest account for 3% of the sample.

In Seattle, one collaborating source enrolled patients while the infection was active and tracked those patients longitudinally over the course of disease. The collaborating institutions used their own protocols to collect whole blood in K2EDTA tubes. Collaborator samples were shipped for TCRbeta analysis as frozen whole blood, isolated PBMCs, or DNA extracted from either sample type. V lost 1 base and J lost 5 bases, and the count of bases not matched to a germline gene is 4. The CDR3 numbers 15 residues from cysteine through phenylalanine. Only the CDR3 region is kept as DNA, spanning 45 bases read in frame from base 1. The germline V gene sets CDR1 to SGHTA and CDR2 to FQGNSA. The paper's findings and limits, for the study overall: The quantity of clinical and demographic metadata differed by source and by participant and was supplied without curation.

The rearrangement joined TRBV7-2 to TRBJ2-1, with 8 middle bases fitting TRBD2. The sample was peripheral blood. The sequence was collected from a woman aged 25 to 39 with COVID-19, enrolled during active disease. The sequenced DNA is TGTGCCAGCAGCTTAGGGTCGGGAGGGAACAATGAGCAGTTCTTC. Translated, it gives CASSLGSGGNNEQFF. When the CDR3 is completed using the reference TRBV7-2 and TRBJ2-1 genes on either side, the full variable domain is GAGVSQSPSNKVTEKGKDVELRCDPISGHTALYWYRQSLGQGLEFLIYFQGNSAPDKSGLPSDRFSAERTGGSVSTLTIQRTQQEDSAVYLCASSLGSGGNNEQFFGPGTRLTVL.